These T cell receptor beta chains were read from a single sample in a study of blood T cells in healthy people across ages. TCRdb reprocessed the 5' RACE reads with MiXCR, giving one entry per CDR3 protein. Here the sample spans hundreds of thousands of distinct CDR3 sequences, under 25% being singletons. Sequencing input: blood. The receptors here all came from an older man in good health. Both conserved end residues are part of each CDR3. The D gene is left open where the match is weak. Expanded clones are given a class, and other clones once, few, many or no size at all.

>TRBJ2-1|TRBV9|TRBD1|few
CASSVGSGGSYNEQFF
TGTGCCAGCAGCGTAGGTTCAGGGGGCTCCTACAATGAGCAGTTCTTC
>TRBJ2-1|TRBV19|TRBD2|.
CASSTSSGSRNEQFF
TGTGCCAGTAGTACAAGTAGCGGGAGTAGGAATGAGCAGTTCTTC
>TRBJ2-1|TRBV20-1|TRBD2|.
CSAERSIAGDYEQFF
TGCAGTGCGGAGAGGTCGATAGCGGGAGACTATGAGCAGTTCTTC
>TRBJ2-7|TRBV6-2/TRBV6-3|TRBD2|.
CARQIAGGGDEQYF
TGTGCCAGACAAATAGCGGGGGGCGGTGACGAGCAGTACTTC
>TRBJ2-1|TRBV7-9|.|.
CASSRLPAGDYNEQFF
TGTGCCAGCAGCCGATTGCCAGCGGGCGACTACAATGAGCAGTTCTTC
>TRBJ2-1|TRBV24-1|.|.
CATSDLGLGDNEQFF
TGTGCCACCAGTGATTTGGGATTAGGGGACAATGAGCAGTTCTTC
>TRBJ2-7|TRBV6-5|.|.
CASSYQGPSSYEQYF
TGTGCCAGCAGTTATCAAGGACCCAGCAGCTACGAGCAGTACTTC
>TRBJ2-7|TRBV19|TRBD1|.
CASSPFPGTGSYEQYF
TGTGCCAGTAGCCCATTTCCCGGGACAGGCTCCTACGAGCAGTACTTC
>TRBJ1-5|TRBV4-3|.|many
CASSQGGGQPQHF
TGCGCCAGCAGCCAAGGGGGGGGTCAGCCCCAGCATTTT
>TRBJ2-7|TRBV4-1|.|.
CASSPQVSYEQYF
TGCGCCAGCAGCCCACAGGTTTCCTACGAGCAGTACTTC
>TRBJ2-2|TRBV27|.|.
CASSSRTIFGELFF
TGTGCCAGCAGTTCCCGGACTATTTTCGGGGAGCTGTTTTTT
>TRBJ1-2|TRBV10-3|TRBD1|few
CAISESQGQGYGYTF
TGTGCCATCAGTGAGTCGCAGGGACAGGGCTATGGCTACACCTTC
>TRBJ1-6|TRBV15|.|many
CATSRDGKGNRYNSPLHF
TGTGCCACCAGCAGAGATGGGAAGGGGAACCGCTATAATTCACCCCTCCACTTT
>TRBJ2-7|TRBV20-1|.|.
CSARDAGSGEYEQYF
TGCAGTGCTAGAGATGCGGGGTCGGGGGAATACGAGCAGTACTTC
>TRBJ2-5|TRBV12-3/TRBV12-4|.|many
CASSAGRWQETQYF
TGTGCCAGCAGTGCTGGACGGTGGCAAGAGACCCAGTACTTC
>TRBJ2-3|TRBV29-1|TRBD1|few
CSVHTRGQSTDTQYF
TGCAGCGTGCATACCCGGGGACAGAGCACAGATACGCAGTATTTT
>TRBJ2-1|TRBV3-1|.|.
CASVREETNEQFF
TGTGCCAGCGTAAGGGAGGAGACGAATGAGCAGTTCTTC
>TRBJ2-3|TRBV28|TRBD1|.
CASSPMPGQGADTQYF
TGTGCCAGCAGTCCGATGCCGGGACAGGGTGCAGATACGCAGTATTTT
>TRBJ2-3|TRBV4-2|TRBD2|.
CASSQLSGRNLGTDTQYF
TGTGCCAGCAGCCAACTAAGCGGGAGGAACCTTGGCACAGATACGCAGTATTTT
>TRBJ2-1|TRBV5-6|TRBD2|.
CASSLWGTSGIREQFF
TGTGCCAGCAGCTTATGGGGGACTAGCGGGATAAGGGAGCAGTTCTTC
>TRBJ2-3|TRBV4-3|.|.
CASSQGLVVTDTQYF
TGCGCCAGCAGCCAAGGGCTAGTAGTAACAGATACGCAGTATTTT
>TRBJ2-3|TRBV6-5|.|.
CASSTRIERTDTQYF
TGTGCCAGCAGCACCAGGATCGAACGAACAGATACGCAGTATTTT
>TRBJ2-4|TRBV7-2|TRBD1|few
CASSLKGAHIQYF
TGTGCCAGCAGCTTGAAGGGGGCGCACATTCAGTACTTC
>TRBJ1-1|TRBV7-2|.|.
CASSFTGSHTEAFF
TGTGCCAGCAGCTTCACAGGGAGTCACACTGAAGCTTTCTTT
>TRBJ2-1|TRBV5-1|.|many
CASSSSGGPYNEQFF
.
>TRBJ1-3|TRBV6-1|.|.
CASSGQVVAGNTIYF
TGTGCCAGCAGTGGACAGGTCGTCGCTGGAAACACCATATATTTT
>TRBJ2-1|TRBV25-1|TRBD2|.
CASNPGTSGRHEQFF
TGTGCCAGCAACCCCGGGACTAGCGGGAGGCATGAGCAGTTCTTC
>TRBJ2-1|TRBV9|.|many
CASSEEDFGNEQFF
TGTGCCAGCAGCGAGGAGGACTTTGGCAATGAGCAGTTCTTC
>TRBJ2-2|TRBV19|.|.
CATTQQGYTGELFF
TGTGCCACGACTCAACAGGGATACACCGGGGAGCTGTTTTTT
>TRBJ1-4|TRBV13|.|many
CASSYPGRDGTNEKLFF
TGTGCCAGCAGCTACCCGGGCAGGGATGGCACTAATGAAAAACTGTTTTTT
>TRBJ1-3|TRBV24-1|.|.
CATSDPSSGNTIYF
TGTGCCACCAGTGATCCCAGCTCTGGAAACACCATATATTTT